The entry below describes one T cell receptor beta chain. Its antigen is not identified. Germline loops: CDR1 MNHNY, CDR2 SVGAGI (reference sequence). The CDR3 is made up of 14 amino acids. V lost 6 bases and J lost 5; bases outside the gene matches: 7. These data originate in a study of cytomegalovirus exposure and HLA in healthy donors. 13 Jbeta primers and 60 Vbeta primers were used for the PCR. Authors' analysis steps: An analysis that came later counted some 81 million unique TCR beta chains, 9 million to 12 million shared. Produced via immunoSEQ multiplex PCR; TCRdb's table is partial and in-frame only. V and J calls and clone size come straight from that table; D and trimming were deduced from the DNA. The data show about 160,000 clones, with roughly four fifths seen just once and over 1.2% held by the top ten. Study-level results: As was reported, the HLA-A and HLA-B alleles of most subjects were accurately predicted from TCR beta sequences. Some V segments could not be told apart, so they were left out, TRBV6-2 and TRBV6-3 among them.

The chain carries TRBV6-6 and TRBJ2-5; 9 nucleotides match TRBD2. The sequencing input was PBMCs. This TCR was sampled from a man aged 60 to 69 in good health and CMV-seronegative. DNA for the CDR3: TGTGCCAGCAGAACTAGCGGGTGGACGGAGACCCAGTACTTC. This codes for CASRTSGWTETQYF.